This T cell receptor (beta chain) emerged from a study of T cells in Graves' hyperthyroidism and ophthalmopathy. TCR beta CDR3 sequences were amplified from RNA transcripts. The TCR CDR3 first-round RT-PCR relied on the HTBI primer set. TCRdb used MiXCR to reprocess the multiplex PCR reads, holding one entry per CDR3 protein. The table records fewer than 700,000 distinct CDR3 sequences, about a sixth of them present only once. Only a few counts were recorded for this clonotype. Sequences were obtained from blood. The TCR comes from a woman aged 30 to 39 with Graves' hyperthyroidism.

The CDR3 DNA reads TGCAGTGCTAGACGCCCCGGGACAGCCTACAATGAGCAGTTCTTC. Its translation is CSARRPGTAYNEQFF. V is TRBV20-1 and J is TRBJ2-1, with TRBD1 matching 7 bases. Trimming took 2 bases from V and 2 from J; bases not matched to a gene: 6. From germline, CDR1 is DFQATT and CDR2 SNEGSKA (reference sequence). The CDR3 loop spans 15 amino acids.